Following are 15 T cell receptor beta chains from one sample sequenced in a study of blood T cells in healthy people across ages. The authors ran a second PCR of about 6 to 11 cycles using a sample-barcoded 5' primer and a J-beta primer mix. MiXCR was run by TCRdb on the 5' RACE reads, yielding one entry per CDR3 protein. The sample carries 650,000 to 1,000,000 distinct CDR3 sequences, 35% to 40% recorded once. The sequenced sample was blood. The receptors were sampled from a man younger than 35 in good health.

V usage is TRBV10-1 and J usage is TRBJ2-3, with a possible D match to TRBD1 (5 bases). V was clipped by 0 bases and J by 4 bases, with 14 bases between them. This CDR3 region has 16 residues. Germline V gene data show CDR1 as WNHNN and CDR2 as SYGVQD (reference sequence). CDR3 coding DNA: TGCGCCAGCAGTGAGTCGCTGTTTGGGGCGGCAGATACGCAGTATTTT. This translates into CASSESLFGAADTQYF.

In this sample, this clonotype turned up a few times. The CDR3 reads CASSKAQASRIPYEQYF. The CDR3, as DNA: TGTGCCAGCAGCAAAGCGCAGGCCAGTAGAATACCCTACGAGCAGTACTTC. The chain combines TRBV21-1 with TRBJ2-7. TRBV21-1 has pseudogene status. The CDR3 sequence is 17 residues long.

This clonotype was picked up many times. The CDR3, as DNA: TGCAGTGCTCCGACCAACAGGGGGCAGTACTTC. Protein product: CSAPTNRGQYF. This chain joins TRBV20-1 and TRBJ2-5, with TRBD1 matching over 8 bases. The CDR3 has 11 amino acids. V lost 5 bases and J lost 11; bases outside the gene matches: 7. The germline CDR1 and CDR2 sequences are DFQATT and SNEGSKA (reference sequence).

The chain links TRBV5-1 to TRBJ2-5; 9 nucleotides match TRBD2. The CDR3 has 16 residues. In germline, CDR1 is SGHRS, CDR2 YFSETQ. With 0 bases clipped from V and 5 bases from J, the junction kept 8 bases outside the gene matches. The CDR3 DNA reads TGCGCCAGCAGCTTGGCTCCTAGCGGGGCGGGGGAGACCCAGTACTTC. Translation: CASSLAPSGAGETQYF.

This clonotype has just a few counts. The gene calls are TRBV5-1 and TRBJ2-7; D possibly uses TRBD1 or TRBD2 (5 bases each). Germline V lookup: CDR1 SGHRS, CDR2 YFSETQ. The V end was cut by 0 bases, the J end by 2 bases, with 9 bases between. This CDR3 has 14 residues. CDR3 loop: CASSLDGATYEQYF. The CDR3 nucleotides are TGCGCCAGCAGCTTGGACGGGGCCACCTACGAGCAGTACTTC.

This clonotype was recorded at least ten times. The V call is TRBV12-3 or TRBV12-4, the J call TRBJ2-7; D gene ambiguous. V dropped 4 bases and J dropped 2 bases, with 9 bases sitting between them. The length of the CDR3 is 13 residues. CDR3 amino acids: CASSSGLPYEQYF. The CDR3 bases are TGTGCCAGCAGTTCTGGTCTACCCTACGAGCAGTACTTC.

Concerning this clonotype: A clone one base away is much larger, so this may be a read error. The V gene is TRBV12-3 or TRBV12-4, the J gene TRBJ1-2; the D is unclear. The CDR3 covers 13 residues. CDR3 nucleotides: TGTGCCAGCAGTTTAGCTTCTGATTATGGCTTCACCTTC. It codes for CASSLASDYGFTF.

This clonotype has a count of ten or more. The V and J genes are TRBV7-9 and TRBJ2-1; possibly TRBD1 or TRBD2 for D (5 bases each). The V end lost 0 bases, the J end lost 8 bases, and 14 bases lay between the germline ends. CDR1 SEHNR and CDR2 FQNEAQ come from the germline V gene (reference sequence). This CDR3 is built from 15 residues. The CDR3 region has the DNA TGTGCCAGCAGCTTAGCCCCGGGACGAAGTCATGAGCAGTTCTTC. Its protein is CASSLAPGRSHEQFF.

This clonotype was counted a few times. The chain joins TRBV6-2 or TRBV6-3 to TRBJ2-3; D uncertain. Trimming took off 6 bases at V and 2 bases at J, with 12 bases between the two ends. Germline V gene sequence: CDR1 MNHEY, CDR2 SVGEGT. CDR3 length: 14 residues. Here the CDR3 reads CASRDWIPTDTQYF. In DNA form, the CDR3 reads TGTGCCAGCAGAGACTGGATACCCACAGATACGCAGTATTTT.

The chain is built from TRBV5-6 and TRBJ2-7; 8 nucleotides match TRBD1. With V trimmed by 4 bases and J by 6 bases, 9 bases remained unmatched. Germline CDR1 and CDR2: SGHDT and YYEEEE. The CDR3 sequence is 14 residues long. The DNA of the CDR3 is TGTGCCAGCAGCATCGGACAGGGTCTTTCCGAGCAGTACTTC. Protein sequence: CASSIGQGLSEQYF.

As regards this clonotype: The junction shows a germline mismatch at one end, possibly a read error. The chain combines TRBV7-8 with TRBJ1-1; D may be TRBD1 (5 bases). This CDR3 region has 14 residues. In germline, CDR1 is SGHVS, CDR2 FQNEAQ. The CDR3 loop is CASSPGTGYTETFF. The CDR3 bases are TGTGCCAGCAGCCCTGGGACCGGATACACTGAAACTTTCTTT.

The chain links TRBV5-1 to TRBJ2-2, with 8 bases matching TRBD1. Germline V gives CDR1 SGHRS, CDR2 YFSETQ. Trimming cost V 4 bases and J 4 bases; bases outside gene matches: 6. The CDR3 spans 15 residues. The CDR3 reads CASSRETGATGELFF. In DNA, the CDR3 is TGCGCCAGCAGCAGGGAGACAGGGGCCACCGGGGAGCTGTTTTTT.

In its sample, this clonotype was seen once. This chain joins TRBV7-6 and TRBJ2-3, with 9 bases that match TRBD2. Trimming cost V 6 bases and J 3 bases; bases outside gene matches: 4. From germline, CDR1 is SGHVS and CDR2 FNYEAQ. The CDR3 runs 14 residues. This CDR3 reads CASRRGGETDTQYF. The DNA of the CDR3 is TGTGCCAGCAGGCGGGGGGGCGAGACAGATACGCAGTATTTT.

This clonotype occurred a few times. The chain joins TRBV7-7 to TRBJ1-1, with 9 bases matching TRBD1. The germline V gene has CDR1 SSHAT and CDR2 FNYEAQ (reference sequence). Trimming removed 8 bases from V and 8 bases from J; junction bases left unmatched: 21. The CDR3 totals 17 residues. This chain's CDR3 is CASAPGTGRPGEGEAFF. CDR3 bases: TGTGCCAGCGCCCCCGGGACAGGGAGGCCGGGTGAGGGCGAAGCTTTCTTT.

This clonotype was found a few times. The chain combines TRBV4-1 with TRBJ2-7, with D possibly matching TRBD2 (6 bases). There are 15 residues in the CDR3. Germline V gives CDR1 MGHRA, CDR2 YSYEKL. The V gene lost 0 bases and the J gene lost 3 bases, with 12 bases spanning the gap. In nucleotides, the CDR3 is TGCGCCAGCAGCCAAGATGGGACTTTCGACTACGAGCAGTACTTC. This gives the protein CASSQDGTFDYEQYF.